The T cell receptor (beta chain) described here comes from a study of identical twins. Study-level results: Out-of-frame sharing of TCR alpha in monozygotic twins was underestimated by models. Twins' excess sharing was less marked for out-of-frame beta sequences.

V gave up 6 bases and J gave up 2 bases; unmatched junction bases: 6. The CDR3 length is 15 residues. Germline values: CDR1 MNHNS, CDR2 SASEGT. This clonotype was picked up a small number of times. The antigen is undetermined. TCRdb ran MiXCR on the 5' RACE reads and lists one entry per CDR3 protein. The table lists about 500,000 distinct CDR3 sequences, approximately 14% of them singletons. These data are also associated with another study on yellow fever vaccine responses in identical twins.

The sequencing sample was made of CD4+ T cells sorted from blood. This sequence joins TRBV6-1 and TRBJ2-7; 11 bases map to TRBD1. The TCR was taken from a woman aged 18-35 years in good health. The CDR3 nucleotides are TGTGCCAGCAGCGCCGGACAGGGGGCTACCTACGAGCAGTACTTC. Protein product: CASSAGQGATYEQYF.